The TCR beta chain under discussion was sequenced for a study of cytomegalovirus exposure and HLA in healthy donors. PCR was performed using 60 Vbeta and 13 Jbeta primers. Authors' analysis steps: Later analysis identified approximately 80 million unique TCR beta chains, some 10 million shared. Here immunoSEQ multiplex PCR was the method, and the copy in TCRdb shows in-frame clones only, minus some. V, J and clone size are those of that table, while D and trimming were read from the DNA. Of roughly 88,000 clones listed, 76% are singletons. V lost 2 bases and J 4 bases, leaving 8 bases between the germline ends. CDR3 length equals 13 residues. Per germline, CDR1 SGHVS and CDR2 FQNEAQ. Concerning this clone: Antigen unknown.

Findings of the study overall: A cluster of highly shared sequence variants was likely a sequencing artifact. A prior analysis recorded that most TCR beta V segments were productive about 90% or about 30% of the time. The dataset shows that most TCR sequences were rare, while some public TCRs occurred in many donors.

The sequence derives from a man aged 25-45 years in good health and CMV-seropositive. Sequenced sample: PBMCs. The chain is built from TRBV7-8 and TRBJ1-1; no clear D gene. This chain's CDR3 is CASSLIPGTEAFF. The CDR3 DNA reads TGTGCCAGCAGCTTAATCCCGGGCACTGAAGCTTTCTTT.